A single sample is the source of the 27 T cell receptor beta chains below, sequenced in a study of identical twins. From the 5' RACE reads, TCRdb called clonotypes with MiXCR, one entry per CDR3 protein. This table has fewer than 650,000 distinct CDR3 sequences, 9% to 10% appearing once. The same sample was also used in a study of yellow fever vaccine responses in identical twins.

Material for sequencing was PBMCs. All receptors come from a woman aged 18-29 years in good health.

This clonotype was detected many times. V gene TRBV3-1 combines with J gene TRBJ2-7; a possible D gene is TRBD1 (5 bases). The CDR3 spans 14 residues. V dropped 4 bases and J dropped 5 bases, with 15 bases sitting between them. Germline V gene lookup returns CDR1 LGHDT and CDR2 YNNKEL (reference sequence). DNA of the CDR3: TGTGCCAGCAGCCTGACAGATTCTGGCAACGAGCAGTACTTC. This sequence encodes CASSLTDSGNEQYF.

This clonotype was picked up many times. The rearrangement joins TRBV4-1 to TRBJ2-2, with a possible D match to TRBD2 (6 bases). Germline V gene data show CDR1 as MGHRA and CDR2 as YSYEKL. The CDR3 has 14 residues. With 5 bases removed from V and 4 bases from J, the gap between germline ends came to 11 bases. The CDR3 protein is CASSVVGGTGELFF. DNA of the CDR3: TGCGCCAGCAGCGTTGTCGGGGGCACCGGGGAGCTGTTTTTT.

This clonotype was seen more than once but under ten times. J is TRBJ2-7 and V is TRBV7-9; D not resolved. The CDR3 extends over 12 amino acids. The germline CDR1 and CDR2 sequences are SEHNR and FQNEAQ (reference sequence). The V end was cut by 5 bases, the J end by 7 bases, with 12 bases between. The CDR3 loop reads CASSPEPWEQYF. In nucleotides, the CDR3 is TGTGCCAGCAGCCCGGAGCCATGGGAGCAGTACTTC.

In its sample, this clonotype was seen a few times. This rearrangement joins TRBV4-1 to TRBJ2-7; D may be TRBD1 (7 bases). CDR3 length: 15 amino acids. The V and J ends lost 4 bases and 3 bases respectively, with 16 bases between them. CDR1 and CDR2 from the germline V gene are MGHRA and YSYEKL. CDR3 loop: CASSLRGTAFYEQYF. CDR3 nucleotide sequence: TGCGCCAGCAGCCTCCGCGGGACAGCATTCTACGAGCAGTACTTC.

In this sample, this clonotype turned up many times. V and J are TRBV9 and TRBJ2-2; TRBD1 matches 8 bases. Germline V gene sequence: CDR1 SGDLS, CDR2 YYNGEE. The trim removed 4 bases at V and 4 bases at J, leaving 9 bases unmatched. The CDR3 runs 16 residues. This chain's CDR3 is CASSQETGVLTGELFF. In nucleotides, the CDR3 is TGTGCCAGCAGCCAGGAGACAGGGGTTCTCACCGGGGAGCTGTTTTTT.

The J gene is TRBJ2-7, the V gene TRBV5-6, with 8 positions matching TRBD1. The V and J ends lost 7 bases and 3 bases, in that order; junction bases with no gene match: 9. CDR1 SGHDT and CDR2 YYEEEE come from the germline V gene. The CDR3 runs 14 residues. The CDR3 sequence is CASQRQGTSYEQYF. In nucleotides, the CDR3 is TGTGCCAGCCAACGACAGGGGACAAGCTACGAGCAGTACTTC.

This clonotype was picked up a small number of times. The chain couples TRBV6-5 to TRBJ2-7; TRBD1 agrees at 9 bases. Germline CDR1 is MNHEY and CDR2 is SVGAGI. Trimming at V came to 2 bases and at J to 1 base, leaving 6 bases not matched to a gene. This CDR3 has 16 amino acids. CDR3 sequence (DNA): TGTGCCAGCAGTTACAGGGGGACAGGGAAGTCCTACGAGCAGTACTTC. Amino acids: CASSYRGTGKSYEQYF.

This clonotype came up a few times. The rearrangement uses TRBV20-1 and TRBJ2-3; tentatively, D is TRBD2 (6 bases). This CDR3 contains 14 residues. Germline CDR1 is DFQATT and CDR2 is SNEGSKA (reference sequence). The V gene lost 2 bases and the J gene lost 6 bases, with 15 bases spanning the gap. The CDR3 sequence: CSARNPRGRDTQYF. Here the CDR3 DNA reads TGCAGTGCTAGAAATCCTCGGGGGAGGGATACGCAGTATTTT.

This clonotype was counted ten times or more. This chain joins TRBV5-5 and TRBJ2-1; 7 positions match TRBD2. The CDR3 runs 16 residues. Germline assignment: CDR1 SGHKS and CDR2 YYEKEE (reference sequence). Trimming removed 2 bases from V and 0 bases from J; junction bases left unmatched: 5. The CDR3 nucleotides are TGTGCCAGCAGCTTCACGGGAGGCGGCTCCTACAATGAGCAGTTCTTC. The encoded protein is CASSFTGGGSYNEQFF.

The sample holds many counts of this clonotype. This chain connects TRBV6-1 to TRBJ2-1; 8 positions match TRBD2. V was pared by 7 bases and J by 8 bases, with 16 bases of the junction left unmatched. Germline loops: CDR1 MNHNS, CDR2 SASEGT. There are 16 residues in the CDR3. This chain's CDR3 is CASKKDGGAGEHEQFF. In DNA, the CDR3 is TGTGCCAGCAAAAAGGACGGGGGAGCGGGAGAGCATGAGCAGTTCTTC.

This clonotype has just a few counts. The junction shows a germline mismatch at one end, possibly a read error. The CDR3 nucleotides read TGTGCCACCAGCAGAGTTCGGGAGCGCCTCGCGACCTTC. It translates to CATSRVRERLATF. The chain couples TRBV15 to TRBJ2-5, with a possible D match to TRBD2 (6 bases). Germline lookup yields CDR1 LNHNV and CDR2 YYDKDF (reference sequence). The CDR3 consists of 13 residues.

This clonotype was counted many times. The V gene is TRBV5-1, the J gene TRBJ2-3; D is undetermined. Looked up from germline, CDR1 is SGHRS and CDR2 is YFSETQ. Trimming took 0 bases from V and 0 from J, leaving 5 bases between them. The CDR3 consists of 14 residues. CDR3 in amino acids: CASSLELSTDTQYF. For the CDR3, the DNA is TGCGCCAGCAGCTTGGAACTTAGCACAGATACGCAGTATTTT.

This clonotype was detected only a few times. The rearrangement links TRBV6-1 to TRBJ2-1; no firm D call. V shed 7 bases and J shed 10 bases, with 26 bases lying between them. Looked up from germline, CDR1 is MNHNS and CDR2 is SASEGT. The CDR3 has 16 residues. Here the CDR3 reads CASNKRSLLGIDEQFF. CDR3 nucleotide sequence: TGTGCCAGCAATAAACGGTCCCTTTTGGGGATCGACGAGCAGTTCTTC.

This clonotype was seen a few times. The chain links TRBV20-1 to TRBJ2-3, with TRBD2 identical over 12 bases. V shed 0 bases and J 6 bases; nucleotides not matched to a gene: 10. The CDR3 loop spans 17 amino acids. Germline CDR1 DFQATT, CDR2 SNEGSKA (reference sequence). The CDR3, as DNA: TGCAGTGCTAGAGATCTAGCGGGAGGGCTAGTTGGGGATACGCAGTATTTT. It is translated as CSARDLAGGLVGDTQYF.

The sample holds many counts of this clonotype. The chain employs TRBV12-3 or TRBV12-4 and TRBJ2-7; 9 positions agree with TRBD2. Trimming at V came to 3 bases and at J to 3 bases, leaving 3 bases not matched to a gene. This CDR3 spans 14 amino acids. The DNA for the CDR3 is TGTGCCAGCAGTTTCACAGCGGGAGGCTACGAGCAGTACTTC. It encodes CASSFTAGGYEQYF.

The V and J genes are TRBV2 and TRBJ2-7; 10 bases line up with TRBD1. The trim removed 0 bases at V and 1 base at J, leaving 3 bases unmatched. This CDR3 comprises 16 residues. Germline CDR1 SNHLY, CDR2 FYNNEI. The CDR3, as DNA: TGTGCCAGCAGTGAAGCAAGGACAGGGGGGTCCTACGAGCAGTACTTC. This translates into CASSEARTGGSYEQYF.

In DNA form, the CDR3 reads TGTGCCAGCAGCCCGGGACCGAGCAAAACATTCTACGAGCAGTACTTC. It is translated as CASSPGPSKTFYEQYF. The V gene is TRBV14, the J gene TRBJ2-7, with D perhaps matching TRBD1 or TRBD2 (5 bases each). The V and J ends lost 4 bases and 3 bases respectively, with 19 bases between them. Per germline, CDR1 SGHDN and CDR2 FVKESK. The CDR3 has 16 residues.

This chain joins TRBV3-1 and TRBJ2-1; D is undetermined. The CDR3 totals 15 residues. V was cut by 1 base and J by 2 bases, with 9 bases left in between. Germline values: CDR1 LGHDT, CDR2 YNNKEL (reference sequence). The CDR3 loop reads CASSQVVGTYNEQFF. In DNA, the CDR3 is TGTGCCAGCAGCCAAGTGGTAGGGACCTACAATGAGCAGTTCTTC.

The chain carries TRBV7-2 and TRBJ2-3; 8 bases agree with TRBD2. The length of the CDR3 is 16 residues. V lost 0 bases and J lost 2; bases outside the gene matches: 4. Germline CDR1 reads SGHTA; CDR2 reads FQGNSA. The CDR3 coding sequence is TGTGCCAGCAGCTTAGCGGGTAGCGGGGTCACAGATACGCAGTATTTT. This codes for CASSLAGSGVTDTQYF. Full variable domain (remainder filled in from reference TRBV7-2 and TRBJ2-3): GAGVSQSPSNKVTEKGKDVELRCDPISGHTALYWYRQSLGQGLEFLIYFQGNSAPDKSGLPSDRFSAERTGGSVSTLTIQRTQQEDSAVYLCASSLAGSGVTDTQYFGPGTRLTVL.

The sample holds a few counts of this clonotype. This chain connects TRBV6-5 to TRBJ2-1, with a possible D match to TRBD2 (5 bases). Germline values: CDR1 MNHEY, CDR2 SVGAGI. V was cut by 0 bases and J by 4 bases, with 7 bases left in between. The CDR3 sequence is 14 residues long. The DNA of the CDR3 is TGTGCCAGCAGTTACTCCCCGGGATACAATGAGCAGTTCTTC. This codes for CASSYSPGYNEQFF.

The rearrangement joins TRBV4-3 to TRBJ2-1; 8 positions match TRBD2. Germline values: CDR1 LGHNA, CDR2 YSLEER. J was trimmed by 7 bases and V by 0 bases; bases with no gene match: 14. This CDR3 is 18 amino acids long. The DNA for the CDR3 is TGCGCCAGCAGCCAAGATACAAGCGGGAGTATTCCACCTAATGAGCAGTTCTTC. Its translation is CASSQDTSGSIPPNEQFF.

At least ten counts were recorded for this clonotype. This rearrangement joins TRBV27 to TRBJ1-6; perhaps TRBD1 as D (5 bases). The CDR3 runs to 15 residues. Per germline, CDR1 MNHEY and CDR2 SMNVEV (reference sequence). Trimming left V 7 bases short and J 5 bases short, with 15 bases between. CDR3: CASTRLGTHNSPLHF. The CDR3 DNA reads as TGTGCCAGCACACGACTCGGGACTCATAATTCACCCCTCCACTTT.

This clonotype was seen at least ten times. The CDR3 DNA reads as TGTGCCAGCAGGCCGGGACAGCGAAATGAAAAACTGTTTTTT. It specifies CASRPGQRNEKLFF. The V and J genes are TRBV28 and TRBJ1-4; 7 bases map to TRBD1. This CDR3 has 14 residues. Unmatched junction bases numbered 6, after V lost 6 bases and J lost 5 bases. Germline CDR1 and CDR2: MDHEN and SYDVKM.

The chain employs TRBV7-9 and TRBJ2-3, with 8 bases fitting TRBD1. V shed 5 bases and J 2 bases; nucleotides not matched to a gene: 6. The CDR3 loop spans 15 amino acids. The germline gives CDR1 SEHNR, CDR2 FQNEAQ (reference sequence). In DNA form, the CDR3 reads TGTGCCAGCAGCACCGGACAGGGAGTCACAGATACGCAGTATTTT. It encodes CASSTGQGVTDTQYF.

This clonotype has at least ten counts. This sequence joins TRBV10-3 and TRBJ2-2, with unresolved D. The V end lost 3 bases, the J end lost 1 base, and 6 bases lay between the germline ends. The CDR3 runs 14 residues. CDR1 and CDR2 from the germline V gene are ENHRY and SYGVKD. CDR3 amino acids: CAISEPRNTGELFF. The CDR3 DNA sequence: TGTGCCATCAGTGAACCTAGGAACACCGGGGAGCTGTTTTTT.

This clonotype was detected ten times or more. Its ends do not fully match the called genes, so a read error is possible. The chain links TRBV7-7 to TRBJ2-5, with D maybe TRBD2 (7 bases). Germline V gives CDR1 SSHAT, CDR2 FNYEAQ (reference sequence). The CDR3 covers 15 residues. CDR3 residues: CASSLDLGGRETQYF. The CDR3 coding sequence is TGTGCTAGCAGCTTAGATCTCGGGGGGCGAGAGACCCAGTACTTC.

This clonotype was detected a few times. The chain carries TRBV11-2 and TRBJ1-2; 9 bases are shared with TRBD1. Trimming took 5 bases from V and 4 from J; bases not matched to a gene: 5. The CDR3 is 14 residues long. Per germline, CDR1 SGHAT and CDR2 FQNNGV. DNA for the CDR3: TGTGCCAGCAGCCCACAGGGGGCCCTCTATGGCTACACCTTC. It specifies CASSPQGALYGYTF.